These 3 T cell receptor beta chains came from one sample sequenced in a study of blood T cell repertoires in COVID-19. Some clones are missing from TCRdb's copy, which holds only in-frame ones; the method was immunoSEQ multiplex PCR. This sample carries more than 150,000 clones, around 79% of them seen once, and the ten largest clones take 15% to 20%. The sequencing input was peripheral blood. All receptors come from a man in his 60s with active or convalescent COVID-19.

This clone came up once. The gene calls are TRBV7-8 and TRBJ2-1; 8 bases align to TRBD2. J lost 7 bases, V lost 2 bases, and 10 bases had no gene match. The CDR3 sequence is 16 residues long. Germline loops: CDR1 SGHVS, CDR2 FQNEAQ. The CDR3 DNA is TGTGCCAGCAGCTTAAGTACGGGAGGGCGGTTGAATGAGCAGTTCTTC. Protein sequence: CASSLSTGGRLNEQFF.

The rearrangement uses TRBV4-1 and TRBJ2-6, with unresolved D. This CDR3 is 15 amino acids long. The V gene lost 1 base and the J gene lost 2 bases, with 6 bases spanning the gap. Germline V gene data show CDR1 as MGHRA and CDR2 as YSYEKL. CDR3 sequence: CASSQVVPGANVLTF. CDR3 nucleotide sequence: TGCGCCAGCAGCCAAGTCGTCCCTGGGGCCAACGTCCTGACTTTC.

The rearrangement uses TRBV28 and TRBJ2-7; D possibly corresponds to TRBD1 (6 bases). The V and J ends lost 6 bases and 0 bases respectively, with 9 bases between them. Germline CDR1 MDHEN, CDR2 SYDVKM. The CDR3 extends over 13 amino acids. The CDR3 loop is CASRGTLSYEQYF. CDR3 DNA sequence: TGTGCCAGCAGGGGGACACTCTCCTACGAGCAGTACTTC.